These T cell receptor beta chains were read from a single sample in a study of T cells after yellow fever vaccination. TCRdb analysed the 5' RACE reads with MiXCR anew, one entry per CDR3 protein. The sample has around 600,000 distinct CDR3 sequences; approximately 13% are singletons. The sample consisted of PBMCs, taken on the day of the yellow fever booster vaccination. Source of these receptors: a man aged 25-45 years who received the YFV17D yellow fever vaccine. The CDR3 runs from the conserved cysteine through the conserved F or W. A D gene is named only where the DNA matches it firmly. Only part of the rows carry a size: once, few, many, or a class if the clone is expanded.

NA	TRBV7-9	NA	15	TRBJ2-1	CASSLAGAVSNEQFF	TGTGCCAGCAGCTTGGCGGGGGCTGTTAGTAATGAGCAGTTCTTC
NA	TRBV12-3/TRBV12-4	many	13	TRBJ2-7	CASRGSGAYEQYF	TGTGCCAGCAGGGGTAGCGGCGCCTACGAGCAGTACTTC
NA	TRBV7-9	many	11	TRBJ2-1	CASSSVHEQFF	TGTGCCAGCAGTTCGGTGCATGAGCAGTTCTTC
NA	TRBV9	NA	14	TRBJ2-5	CASSVDQGEETQYF	TGTGCCAGCAGCGTAGACCAAGGGGAGGAGACCCAGTACTTC
TRBD2	TRBV7-2	NA	15	TRBJ2-7	CASSLGTSGYYEQYF	TGTGCCAGCAGCTTAGGGACTAGCGGCTACTACGAGCAGTACTTC
NA	TRBV21-1	few	13	TRBJ2-5	CASSERVRETQYF	TGTGCCAGCAGCGAAAGGGTGCGAGAGACCCAGTACTTC
TRBD2	TRBV5-6	NA	15	TRBJ2-7	CASSLDLAGAREQYF	TGTGCCAGCAGCTTGGATCTAGCGGGAGCCCGCGAGCAGTACTTC
NA	TRBV6-5	many	13	TRBJ1-1	CASSSGRNTEAFF	TGTGCCAGCAGTTCCGGGCGGAACACTGAAGCTTTCTTT
NA	TRBV20-1	few	14	TRBJ1-3	CSATGRLSGNTIYF	TGCAGTGCTACTGGGCGGCTCTCTGGAAACACCATATATTTT
TRBD2	TRBV20-1	NA	12	TRBJ2-1	CAGGSGTGEQFF	TGCGCCGGGGGTAGCGGGACGGGTGAGCAGTTCTTC
TRBD2	TRBV20-1	few	15	TRBJ2-1	CSAREGTRPAYEQFF	TGCAGTGCTAGAGAAGGGACTAGACCTGCTTATGAGCAGTTCTTC
NA	TRBV29-1	NA	13	TRBJ2-1	CSVEDLGPREQFF	TGCAGCGTTGAAGATCTGGGTCCTCGTGAGCAGTTCTTC
NA	TRBV3-1	few	16	TRBJ2-2	CASSRRGGGRDGELFF	TGTGCCAGCAGCCGCCGAGGGGGAGGCCGGGACGGGGAGCTGTTTTTT
NA	TRBV9	NA	15	TRBJ2-4	CASSPNGLAKNIQYF	TGTGCCAGCAGCCCCAACGGCCTAGCCAAAAACATTCAGTACTTC
NA	TRBV20-1	NA	14	TRBJ2-7	CSARPATSIHEQYF	TGCAGTGCTCGACCCGCGACTAGTATCCACGAGCAGTACTTC
NA	TRBV5-6	NA	16	TRBJ2-3	CASSLGLGESTDTQYF	TGTGCCAGCAGCTTGGGATTGGGGGAGAGCACAGATACGCAGTATTTT
TRBD1	TRBV29-1	many	13	TRBJ2-7	CSAGQGLYDKQYF	TGCAGCGCAGGACAGGGGTTATACGACAAGCAGTACTTC
TRBD1	TRBV2	few	17	TRBJ2-3	CASSTTRDRGLGDTQYF	TGTGCCAGCAGCACCACCCGGGACAGGGGGCTGGGAGATACGCAGTATTTT
NA	TRBV15	few	13	TRBJ2-5	CATSRRDEKTQYF	TGTGCCACCAGCCGACGGGACGAGAAGACCCAGTACTTC
TRBD1	TRBV5-1	NA	15	TRBJ2-5	CASWGQASAQETQYF	TGCGCCAGCTGGGGACAGGCCTCAGCCCAAGAGACCCAGTACTTC
NA	TRBV5-4	NA	16	TRBJ2-5	CASSTAGTLNGGTQYF	TGTGCCAGCAGCACAGCTGGGACACTAAACGGTGGGACCCAGTACTTC
TRBD2	TRBV18	many	15	TRBJ2-1	CASSRLAGSYNEQFF	TGTGCCAGCTCAAGACTAGCGGGATCCTACAATGAGCAGTTCTTC
TRBD1	TRBV18	NA	15	TRBJ2-1	CASSPGTGPTREQFF	TGTGCCAGCTCACCGGGGACAGGTCCGACCCGAGAGCAGTTCTTC
TRBD1	TRBV5-1	few	14	TRBJ1-2	CASSSPGQVYGYTF	TGCGCCAGCAGCTCACCGGGACAGGTATATGGCTACACCTTC
NA	TRBV6-5	NA	16	TRBJ2-1	CASSSGRAGNYNEQFF	TGTGCCAGCAGTTCCGGACGGGCTGGCAACTACAATGAGCAGTTCTTC
NA	TRBV4-3	many	15	TRBJ1-2	CASSQDLGTHGGYTF	TGCGCCAGCAGCCAAGATCTAGGGACCCACGGTGGCTACACCTTC
NA	TRBV27	few	14	TRBJ1-5	CATREAGVGQPQHF	TGTGCCACCAGAGAGGCAGGGGTAGGTCAGCCCCAGCATTTT
TRBD1	TRBV9	many	16	TRBJ2-1	CASSVALGQGENEQFF	TGTGCCAGCAGCGTAGCTTTGGGACAGGGTGAAAATGAGCAGTTCTTC
TRBD2	TRBV19	NA	16	TRBJ2-7	CASSIREGIASYEQYF	TGTGCCAGTAGTATAAGGGAGGGAATCGCCTCCTACGAGCAGTACTTC
NA	TRBV3-1	NA	14	TRBJ2-1	CASSRRGAYNEQFF	TGTGCCAGCAGCCGACGGGGAGCGTACAATGAGCAGTTCTTC
TRBD2	TRBV5-5	NA	18	TRBJ2-5	CASSLGQLTSGTQETQYF	TGTGCCAGCAGCCTTGGACAGCTGACTAGCGGGACCCAAGAGACCCAGTACTTC
NA	TRBV3-1	NA	16	TRBJ2-7	CASSQRVQNEPYEQYF	TGTGCCAGCAGCCAGAGAGTCCAAAATGAACCCTACGAGCAGTACTTC
NA	TRBV10-3	NA	15	TRBJ2-7	CAISESGTVRYEQYF	TGTGCCATCAGTGAATCCGGGACGGTACGCTACGAGCAGTACTTC
TRBD1	TRBV6-1	NA	17	TRBJ2-7	CASSALFTGTGANEQYF	TGTGCCAGCAGCGCCCTTTTCACCGGGACAGGGGCCAACGAGCAGTACTTC
TRBD1	TRBV6-5	many	15	TRBJ2-7	CASSYSGTGTYEQYF	TGTGCCAGCAGTTACTCCGGGACAGGGACCTACGAGCAGTACTTC
NA	TRBV11-2	few	18	TRBJ2-1	CAISTRGTLKGGYNEQFF	TGTGCCATTTCCACACGGGGGACTTTAAAAGGTGGCTACAATGAGCAGTTCTTC
NA	TRBV20-1	NA	13	TRBJ2-3	CSAREPRPDTQYF	TGCAGTGCTAGAGAACCCAGGCCGGATACGCAGTATTTT
NA	TRBV9	NA	15	TRBJ2-1	CASSVLADPYNEQFF	TGTGCCAGCAGCGTGCTAGCAGACCCTTACAATGAGCAGTTCTTC
NA	TRBV27	NA	15	TRBJ2-1	CASSQSFGVANEQFF	TGTGCCAGCAGCCAATCTTTTGGGGTGGCCAATGAGCAGTTCTTC
NA	TRBV20-1	NA	14	TRBJ2-7	CSARDRGGIYEQYF	TGCAGTGCTAGAGATCGCGGGGGCATTTACGAGCAGTACTTC
NA	TRBV29-1	few	13	TRBJ2-3	CSAQAQGRATQYF	TGCAGCGCCCAAGCCCAGGGGAGGGCTACGCAGTATTTT
TRBD2	TRBV19	few	16	TRBJ2-1	CASRRLAGDFYNEQFF	TGTGCCAGTAGACGACTAGCGGGAGACTTCTACAATGAGCAGTTCTTC
NA	TRBV21-1	NA	16	TRBJ1-4	CASSKGVHDSGEKLFF	TGTGCCAGCAGCAAAGGGGTCCACGATTCGGGGGAAAAACTGTTTTTT
TRBD2	TRBV11-2	few	16	TRBJ2-3	CASSLPLAGPSDTQYF	TGTGCCAGCAGCTTACCGCTAGCGGGGCCCTCAGATACGCAGTATTTT
TRBD1	TRBV5-5	few	16	TRBJ2-3	CASSLGGTGATDTQYF	TGTGCCAGCAGCTTGGGGGGGACAGGGGCCACAGATACGCAGTATTTT
TRBD1	TRBV27	few	15	TRBJ1-1	CASRPGQITNTEAFF	TGTGCCAGCAGGCCGGGACAGATAACGAACACTGAAGCTTTCTTT
NA	TRBV7-2	few	14	TRBJ2-2	CASTPGGLAGELFF	TGTGCCAGCACCCCCGGAGGGTTGGCCGGGGAGCTGTTTTTT
NA	TRBV5-1	NA	15	TRBJ1-4	CASSFYSTTNEKLFF	TGCGCCAGCAGCTTCTACAGTACAACTAATGAAAAACTGTTTTTT
TRBD2	TRBV25-1	few	17	TRBJ2-3	CASSDPGTILAADTQYF	TGTGCCAGCAGTGACCCCGGGACTATCCTAGCGGCGGATACGCAGTATTTT
NA	TRBV5-4	NA	16	TRBJ2-3	CASSSPLAGSGDTQYF	TGTGCCAGCAGCAGCCCCCTGGCGGGATCGGGAGATACGCAGTATTTT
NA	TRBV4-2	NA	14	TRBJ2-1	CASSQVFGTDEQFF	TGTGCCAGCAGCCAAGTTTTCGGCACAGATGAGCAGTTCTTC